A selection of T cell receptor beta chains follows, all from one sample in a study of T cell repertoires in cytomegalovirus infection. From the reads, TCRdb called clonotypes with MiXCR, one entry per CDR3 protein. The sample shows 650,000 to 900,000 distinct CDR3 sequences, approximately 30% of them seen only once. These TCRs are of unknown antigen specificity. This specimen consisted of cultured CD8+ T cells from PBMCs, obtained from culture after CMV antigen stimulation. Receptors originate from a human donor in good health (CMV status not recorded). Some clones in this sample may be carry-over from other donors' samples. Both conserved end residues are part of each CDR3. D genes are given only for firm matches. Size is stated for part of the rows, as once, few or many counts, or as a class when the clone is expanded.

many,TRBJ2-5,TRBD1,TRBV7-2,TGTGCCAGCAGCTTCCCGACAGGGGTCTTGGGGGAGACCCAGTACTTC,CASSFPTGVLGETQYF
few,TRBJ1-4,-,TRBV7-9,TGTGCCAGCAGCTCACGGCCAAATGAAAAACTGTTTTTT,CASSSRPNEKLFF
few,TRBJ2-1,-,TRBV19,TGTGCCAGTAGTAGTGGTGCCACCAATGAGCAGTTCTTC,CASSSGATNEQFF
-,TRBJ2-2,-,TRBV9,TGTGCCAGCAGCGCCCCGGCGCAGGGTATGAACACCGGGGAGCTGTTTTTT,CASSAPAQGMNTGELFF
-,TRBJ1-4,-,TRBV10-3,TGTGCCACCCAGGGCAGGGAAAAACTGTTTTTT,CATQGREKLFF
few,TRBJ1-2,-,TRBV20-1,TGCAGTGCTAGTAATCCAGACACCAACTATGGCTACACCTTC,CSASNPDTNYGYTF
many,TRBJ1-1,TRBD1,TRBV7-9,TGTGCCAGCAGCTCGCCGACAGGGGTATTAACTGAAGCTTTCTTT,CASSSPTGVLTEAFF
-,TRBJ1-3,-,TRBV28,TGTGCCAGCAGTATAGGGAGCTCTGGAAACACCATATATTTT,CASSIGSSGNTIYF
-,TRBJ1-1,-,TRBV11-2,TGTGCCAGCAGCTTCTGGTCAGCTGACATGAACACTGAAGCTTTCTTT,CASSFWSADMNTEAFF
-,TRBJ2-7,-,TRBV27,TGTGCCAGCAGCCGAGGGGGGACGGAGAACTCCTACGAGCAGTACTTC,CASSRGGTENSYEQYF
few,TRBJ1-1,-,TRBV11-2,TGTGCCAGCAGCGCCCTTCTATATCTAGCGAACACTGAAGCTTTCTTT,CASSALLYLANTEAFF
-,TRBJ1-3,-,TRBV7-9,TGTGCCAGCAGCGGGTATAATGGAAACACCATATATTTT,CASSGYNGNTIYF
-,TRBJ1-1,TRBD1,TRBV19,TGTGCCAGTAGTATGGGGGACAGGGGAGCCACTGAAGCTTTCTTT,CASSMGDRGATEAFF
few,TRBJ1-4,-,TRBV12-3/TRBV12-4,TGTGCCAGCAGTTATCGGACTGCCCTGGGAGGGGAAAAACTGTTTTTT,CASSYRTALGGEKLFF
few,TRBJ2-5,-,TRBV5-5,TGTGCCAGCAGTATTTACCGGACTCAGTTCCAAGAGACCCAGTACTTC,CASSIYRTQFQETQYF
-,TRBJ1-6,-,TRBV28,TGTGCCAGCAGTCTCCTTTGGGGGCATTCACCCCTCCACTTT,CASSLLWGHSPLHF
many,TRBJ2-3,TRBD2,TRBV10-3,TGTGCCATCAACAGTAAGAGAGCGGGGGCCCTAATATATACGCAGTATTTT,CAINSKRAGALIYTQYF
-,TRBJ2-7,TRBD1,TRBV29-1,TGCAGCGTTGGAGGGACAGGGGTCTCCTACGAGCAGTACTTC,CSVGGTGVSYEQYF
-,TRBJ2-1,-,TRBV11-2,TGTGCCAGCAGCTTAGCCGGGATGAGCTCCTACAATGAGCAGTTCTTC,CASSLAGMSSYNEQFF
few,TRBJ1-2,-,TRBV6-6,TGTGCCAGCAGTACAACAGGGAAACTAAACTATGGCTACACCTTC,CASSTTGKLNYGYTF
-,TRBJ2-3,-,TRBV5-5,TGTGCCAGCAGCCCGCGTATGGGCACAGATACGCAGTATTTT,CASSPRMGTDTQYF
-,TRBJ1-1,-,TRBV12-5,TGTGCTAGTGGTTTTTCCAGTTACACTGAAGCTTTCTTT,CASGFSSYTEAFF
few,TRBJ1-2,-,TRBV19,TGTGCCAGTAGTATTCTCGGCAGGGAGGATGGCTACACCTTC,CASSILGREDGYTF
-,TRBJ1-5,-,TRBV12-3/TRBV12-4,TGTGCCAGCAGTTTAGAGTCATGGAGTAATCAGCCCCAGCATTTT,CASSLESWSNQPQHF
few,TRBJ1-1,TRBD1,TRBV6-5,TGTGCCAGTGGTTATACAGGGGGCGCAAATCTACCAACTGAAGCTTTCTTT,CASGYTGGANLPTEAFF